Following are 5 T cell receptor beta chains from one sample sequenced in a study of shared clonotypes between healthy human individuals. Produced via immunoSEQ multiplex PCR; TCRdb's table is partial and in-frame only. The sample records some 2 million clones, approximately 94% being singletons. CD45RO negativity and positive selection for CCR7 defined naive CD8 cells, a population that excluded terminally differentiated effector memory CD45RA+ cells. Sequenced material: naive CD8+ T cells sorted from blood. These receptors came from a man between 18 and 35 years old in good health.

This clone was seen only once. This chain connects TRBV5-8 to TRBJ1-3; tentatively, D is TRBD1 (6 bases). The CDR3 is 17 residues long. V lost 0 bases to trimming and J lost 4 bases, with 17 bases between them. Germline V gene lookup returns CDR1 SGHTS and CDR2 YDEGEE. CDR3 nucleotides: TGTGCCAGCAGCTTGGGATACCCGGGACAAGTCGGAAACACCATATATTTT. Translating gives CASSLGYPGQVGNTIYF.

The chain carries TRBV30 and TRBJ2-2; TRBD2 matches 9 bases. The CDR3 is 13 amino acids. V shed 8 bases, J shed 5 bases, and the junction held 6 bases outside the gene matches. Germline CDR1 and CDR2: GTSNPN and SVGIG (reference sequence). The CDR3 sequence: CAHSGGNTGELFF. In nucleotides, the CDR3 is TGTGCCCATAGCGGGGGAAATACCGGGGAGCTGTTTTTT.

With respect to this clone: This specimen includes other DNA sequences encoding the same CDR3. The J gene is TRBJ2-7, the V gene TRBV4-3; D ambiguous. V was pared by 0 bases and J by 4 bases, with 7 bases between. This CDR3 comprises 13 residues. Germline CDR1 and CDR2: LGHNA and YSLEER. In DNA, the CDR3 is TGCGCCAGCAGCCAAGATTCCGGGTACGAGCAGTACTTC. This codes for CASSQDSGYEQYF.

The gene calls are TRBV5-6 and TRBJ1-1, with D maybe TRBD1 (5 bases). The germline V gene has CDR1 SGHDT and CDR2 YYEEEE. This CDR3 comprises 14 residues. Trimming took off 4 bases at V and 4 bases at J, with 14 bases between the two ends. CDR3 DNA: TGTGCCAGCAGCCCTAGTGGGGGACGCACTGAAGCTTTCTTT. Its translation is CASSPSGGRTEAFF.

The rearrangement joins TRBV4-1 to TRBJ2-1; 7 bases agree with TRBD2. This CDR3 comprises 16 residues. Germline V gene sequence: CDR1 MGHRA, CDR2 YSYEKL. V dropped 4 bases and J dropped 7; count of bases not matched to a gene: 13. The CDR3 nucleotides are TGCGCCAGCAGCCCCACCTGGGGGGGAGCGGAGAATGAGCAGTTCTTC. Residues: CASSPTWGGAENEQFF.